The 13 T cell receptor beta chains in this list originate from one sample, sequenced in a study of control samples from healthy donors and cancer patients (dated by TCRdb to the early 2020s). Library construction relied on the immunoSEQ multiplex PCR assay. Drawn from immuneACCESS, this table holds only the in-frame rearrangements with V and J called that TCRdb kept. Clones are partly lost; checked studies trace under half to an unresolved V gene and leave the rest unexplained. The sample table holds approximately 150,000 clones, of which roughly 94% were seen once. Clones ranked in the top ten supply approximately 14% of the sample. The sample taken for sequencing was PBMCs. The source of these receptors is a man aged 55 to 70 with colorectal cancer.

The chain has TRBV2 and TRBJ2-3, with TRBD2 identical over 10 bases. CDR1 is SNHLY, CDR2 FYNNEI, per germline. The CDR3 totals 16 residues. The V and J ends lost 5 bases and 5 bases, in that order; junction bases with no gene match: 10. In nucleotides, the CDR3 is TGTGCCAGCAGTACCCCCATAGCGGGGGGAGGAGATACGCAGTATTTT. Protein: CASSTPIAGGGDTQYF.

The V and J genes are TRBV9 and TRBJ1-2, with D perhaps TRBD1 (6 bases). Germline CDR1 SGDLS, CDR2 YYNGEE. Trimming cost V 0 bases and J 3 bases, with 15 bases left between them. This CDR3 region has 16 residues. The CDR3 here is CASSVALAGTHYGYTF. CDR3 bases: TGTGCCAGCAGCGTAGCTCTTGCCGGGACACACTATGGCTACACCTTC.

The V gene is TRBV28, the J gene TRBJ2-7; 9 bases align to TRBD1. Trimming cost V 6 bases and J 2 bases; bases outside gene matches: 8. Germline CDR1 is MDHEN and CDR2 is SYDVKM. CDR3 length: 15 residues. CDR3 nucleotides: TGTGCCAGCAGAACCTCCGGGACAGGGACCTACGAGCAGTACTTC. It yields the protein CASRTSGTGTYEQYF.

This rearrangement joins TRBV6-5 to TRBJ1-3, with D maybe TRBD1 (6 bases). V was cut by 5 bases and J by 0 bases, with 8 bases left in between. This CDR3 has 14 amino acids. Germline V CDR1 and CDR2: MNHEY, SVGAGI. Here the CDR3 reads CASSNRVSGNTIYF. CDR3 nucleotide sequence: TGTGCCAGCAGTAACAGGGTCTCTGGAAACACCATATATTTT.

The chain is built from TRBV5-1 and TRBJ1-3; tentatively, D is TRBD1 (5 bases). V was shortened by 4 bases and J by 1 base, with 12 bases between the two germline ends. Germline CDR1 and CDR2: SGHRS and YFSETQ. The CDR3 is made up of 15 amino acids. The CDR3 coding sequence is TGCGCCAGCAGCCCCGGCGGGGGTTCTGGAAACACCATATATTTT. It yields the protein CASSPGGGSGNTIYF.

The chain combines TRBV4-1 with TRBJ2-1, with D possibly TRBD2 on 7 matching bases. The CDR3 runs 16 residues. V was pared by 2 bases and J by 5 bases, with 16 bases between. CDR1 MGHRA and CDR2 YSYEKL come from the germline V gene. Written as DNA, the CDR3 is TGCGCCAGCAGCCAACTCTCCTTGCGGGGGCACAATGAGCAGTTCTTC. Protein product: CASSQLSLRGHNEQFF.

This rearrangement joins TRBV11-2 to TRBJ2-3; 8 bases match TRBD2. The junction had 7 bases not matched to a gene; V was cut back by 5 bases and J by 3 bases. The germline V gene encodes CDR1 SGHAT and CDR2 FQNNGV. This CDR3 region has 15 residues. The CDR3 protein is CASSLAGGVTDTQYF. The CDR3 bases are TGTGCCAGCAGCCTCGCGGGGGGAGTTACAGATACGCAGTATTTT.

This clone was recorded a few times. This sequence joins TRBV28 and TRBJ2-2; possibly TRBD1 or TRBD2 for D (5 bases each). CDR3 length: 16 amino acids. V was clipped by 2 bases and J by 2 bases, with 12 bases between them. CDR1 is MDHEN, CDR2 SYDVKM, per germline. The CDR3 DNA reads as TGTGCCAGCAGTTTAATGGGGGAAGTCAACACCGGGGAGCTGTTTTTT. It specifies CASSLMGEVNTGELFF.

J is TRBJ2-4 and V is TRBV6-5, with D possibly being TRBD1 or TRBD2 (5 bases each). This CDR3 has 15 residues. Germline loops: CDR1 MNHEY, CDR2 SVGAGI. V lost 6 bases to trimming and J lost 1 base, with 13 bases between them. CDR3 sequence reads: CASSAPRGAKNIQYF. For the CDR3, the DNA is TGTGCCAGCAGCGCCCCGAGGGGTGCCAAAAACATTCAGTACTTC.

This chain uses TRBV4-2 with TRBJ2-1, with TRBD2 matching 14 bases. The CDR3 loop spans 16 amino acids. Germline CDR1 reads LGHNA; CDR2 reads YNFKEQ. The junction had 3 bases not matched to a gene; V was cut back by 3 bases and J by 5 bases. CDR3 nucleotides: TGTGCCAGCAGCCATTCGACTAGCGGGGGGGACAATGAGCAGTTCTTC. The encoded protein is CASSHSTSGGDNEQFF.

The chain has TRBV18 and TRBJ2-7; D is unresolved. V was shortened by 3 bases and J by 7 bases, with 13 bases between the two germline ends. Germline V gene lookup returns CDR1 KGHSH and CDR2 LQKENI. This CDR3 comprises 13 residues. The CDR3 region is CASSPGPGEEQYF. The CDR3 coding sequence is TGTGCCAGCTCACCTGGGCCAGGTGAAGAGCAGTACTTC.

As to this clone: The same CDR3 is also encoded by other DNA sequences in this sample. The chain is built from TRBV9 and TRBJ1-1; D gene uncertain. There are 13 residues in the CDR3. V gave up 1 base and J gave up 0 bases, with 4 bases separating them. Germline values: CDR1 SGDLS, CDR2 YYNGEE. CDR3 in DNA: TGTGCCAGCAGCGTAAACCTGAACACTGAAGCTTTCTTT. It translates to CASSVNLNTEAFF.

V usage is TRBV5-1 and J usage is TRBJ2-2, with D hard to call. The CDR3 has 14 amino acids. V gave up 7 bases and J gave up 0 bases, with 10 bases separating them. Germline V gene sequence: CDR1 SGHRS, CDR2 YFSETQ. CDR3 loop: CASSDVANTGELFF. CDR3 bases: TGCGCCAGCTCCGATGTCGCGAACACCGGGGAGCTGTTTTTT.